This T cell receptor (beta chain) was identified during a study of sequential checkpoint blockade in melanoma. As for the study in general: DNA from about a hundred pretreatment tumor samples underwent TCRβ immunosequencing.

The table lists this clone with a few counts. Its matching antigen is unknown. Findings and limits, study-wide: Rising tumor T-cell fraction and clonality meant about 30 times likelier benefit. T-cell fraction and clonality followed PD-L1 and CD8+ counts, not mutational load.

Data came from immunoSEQ multiplex PCR; TCRdb stores just in-frame clones and leaves some out. The sample comprises about 37,000 clones, roughly 32% of which are singletons, and roughly 1.6% rests with the top ten. V was clipped by 3 bases and J by 0 bases; unmatched bases: 2. CDR1 and CDR2 (germline): LNHDA, SQIVND (reference sequence). CDR3 size: 15 residues. Treatment specified: randomized to nivolumab then ipilimumab (arm A) or the reverse (arm B). The chain couples TRBV19 to TRBJ1-5, with 7 positions matching TRBD1. The receptor was isolated from a human donor with melanoma. The source was tumor tissue (inferred from file names), collected from a patient given nivolumab and ipilimumab in sequence. The DNA for the CDR3 is TGTGCCAGTAGTATTGGGACAGTTAGCAATCAGCCCCAGCATTTT. Its protein is CASSIGTVSNQPQHF. The complete variable domain, with remaining parts taken from reference TRBV19 and TRBJ1-5, reads DGGITQSPKYLFRKEGQNVTLSCEQNLNHDAMYWYRQDPGQGLRLIYYSQIVNDFQKGDIAEGYSVSREKKESFPLTVTSAQKNPTAFYLCASSIGTVSNQPQHFGDGTRLSIL.